The sequence of this TCR beta chain was determined in a study of CD8+ T cells in alopecia areata. Looking at the study overall: Each of the treated patients was given oral tofacitinib, 5 to 10 mg twice daily, for moderate-to-severe alopecia areata.

This clone appeared a single time. Its specificity is not known. Other DNA sequences within the sample encode an identical CDR3. Notes on the study in general: Clonality was higher in lesional than normal scalp, especially in alopecia totalis/universalis. Possibly because of HLA-related factors, TCR sharing was less clear across patients than in mice.

The sequencing template was cDNA reverse transcribed from extracted RNA. Profiling relied on immunoSEQ multiplex PCR, and the TCRdb table lists in-frame clones only, not all of them. The top ten hold approximately 10% of the sample, which has fewer than 200,000 clones, approximately 70% seen once. The CDR3 spans 11 residues. With V trimmed by 6 bases and J by 5 bases, 2 bases remained unmatched. Germline V CDR1 and CDR2: DFQATT, SNEGSKA (reference sequence). From PBMCs, CD4+ and CD8+ T cells were sorted. The chain carries TRBV20-1 and TRBJ2-5, with 8 bases that match TRBD2. The sequencing here drew on CD8+ T cells sorted from blood, taken at week 0. This receptor was obtained from a human donor with alopecia areata. CDR3 sequence: CSASSGETQYF. In DNA, the CDR3 is TGCAGTGCATCTAGCGGGGAGACCCAGTACTTC.